This T cell receptor (beta chain) was obtained from a study of cytomegalovirus exposure and HLA in healthy donors. Overall study results and limits: The study listed approximately 170 cytomegalovirus-associated TCR beta chains. Accurate prediction of most subjects' HLA-A and HLA-B alleles from TCR beta sequences was reported. When analyzed later, the rates of TCR association showed variation by HLA locus, with DRB1 the most and HLA-C the fewest.

CDR3 size: 15 residues. V was cut by 3 bases and J by 10 bases, with 19 bases left in between. CDR1 and CDR2 (germline): LNHDA, SQIVND (reference sequence). To note about this clone: Its antigen is currently unknown.

The PCR used 60 Vbeta and 13 Jbeta primers. This table comes from immunoSEQ multiplex PCR, and its TCRdb copy is limited to in-frame clones, with some not included. The profile shows fewer than 85,000 clones, around 76% of them singletons. This receptor was obtained from a male donor in good health and CMV-seropositive. Sequencing was performed on PBMCs. J is TRBJ1-5 and V is TRBV19; no clear D. CDR3 coding DNA: TGTGCCAGTAGTATCGGCCCCCTAGACCGGTCTCCCCAGCATTTT. Protein: CASSIGPLDRSPQHF.